One sample yielded the 28 T cell receptor beta chains listed below, sequenced in a study of T-cell reconstitution after alpha-beta-depleted transplantation in children. Molecular barcoding with unique molecular identifiers was used for the TCRbeta library. TCRdb itself ran the PCR reads through MiXCR, one entry per CDR3 protein. The repertoire has 250,000 to 300,000 distinct CDR3 sequences, approximately 9.8% of them found once; the top ten carry over 9.5%. This specimen was PBMCs from the stem cell graft donor, taken from the stem cell graft. The receptors were gathered from a human donor who donated a stem cell graft to a child with SCID.

This clonotype was seen repeatedly, ten times or more. The J gene is TRBJ2-6, the V gene TRBV9; weak D call: TRBD1 (6 bases). The V gene lost 3 bases and the J gene lost 0 bases, with 16 bases spanning the gap. The CDR3 is 18 residues long. In germline, CDR1 is SGDLS, CDR2 YYNGEE. The chain's CDR3 is CASSARTAPGSGANVLTF. CDR3 sequence (DNA): TGTGCCAGCAGCGCCCGGACAGCCCCTGGCTCTGGGGCCAACGTCCTGACTTTC.

The rearrangement uses TRBV12-3 or TRBV12-4 and TRBJ1-2; maybe TRBD1 (5 bases). The CDR3 runs 16 residues. V dropped 2 bases and J dropped 0 bases, with 13 bases sitting between them. CDR3 sequence (DNA): TGTGCCAGCAGTTTATATTTGGGGGAATCTAACTATGGCTACACCTTC. This encodes CASSLYLGESNYGYTF.

This chain connects TRBV5-5 to TRBJ2-2, with D possibly matching TRBD1 (5 bases). V was shortened by 2 bases and J by 0 bases, with 8 bases between the two germline ends. From germline, CDR1 is SGHKS and CDR2 YYEKEE (reference sequence). There are 15 residues in the CDR3. The CDR3 sequence: CASSLGHANTGELFF. The CDR3 nucleotides read TGTGCCAGCAGCTTAGGACATGCGAACACCGGGGAGCTGTTTTTT.

This clonotype has only a few counts. The chain employs TRBV5-1 and TRBJ1-2; a weak D match, TRBD1 (5 bases). CDR1 and CDR2 (germline): SGHRS, YFSETQ. V was cut by 0 bases and J by 5 bases, with 8 bases left in between. This CDR3 has 13 amino acids. CDR3 coding DNA: TGCGCCAGCAGCTTGGGCGACAGATATGGCTACACCTTC. This gives the protein CASSLGDRYGYTF.

In this sample, this clonotype turned up once. The V and J genes are TRBV20-1 and TRBJ2-3, with 11 nucleotides matching TRBD2. Germline assignment: CDR1 DFQATT and CDR2 SNEGSKA (reference sequence). The ends lost 3 bases at V and 0 bases at J; junction bases unmatched: 8. The CDR3 is 17 amino acids. The CDR3 region has the DNA TGCAGTGCTAGCTCACTAGCGGGGGCTACTAGCACAGATACGCAGTATTTT. This encodes CSASSLAGATSTDTQYF.

This chain uses TRBV12-3 or TRBV12-4 with TRBJ2-7, with 11 nucleotides matching TRBD1. The junction had 6 bases not matched to a gene; V was cut back by 3 bases and J by 2 bases. The CDR3 has 16 residues. The CDR3 DNA sequence: TGTGCCAGCAGTTTCGGGGGGGGACAGGGGGCCTACGAGCAGTACTTC. Protein: CASSFGGGQGAYEQYF.

The V and J genes are TRBV5-1 and TRBJ2-5; possibly TRBD2 for D (5 bases). The CDR3 covers 14 residues. The germline gives CDR1 SGHRS, CDR2 YFSETQ. Deletions cut 4 bases from V and 3 bases from J, with 13 bases between. The DNA of the CDR3 is TGCGCCAGCAGCCAGAGCGGAAAAAAAGAGACCCAGTACTTC. Protein product: CASSQSGKKETQYF.

This clonotype was observed a few times. The V and J genes are TRBV9 and TRBJ2-1; D gene unclear. The CDR3 totals 13 residues. V gave up 1 base and J gave up 4 bases, with 6 bases separating them. In germline, CDR1 is SGDLS, CDR2 YYNGEE. The CDR3 protein is CASSVTFYNEQFF. The CDR3 nucleotides read TGTGCCAGCAGCGTAACTTTTTACAATGAGCAGTTCTTC.

With regard to this clonotype: The junction differs from germline at one of its ends, possibly a read error. The chain is built from TRBV5-1 and TRBJ1-1; D perhaps matches TRBD1 (5 bases). This CDR3 is built from 16 residues. Germline CDR1 reads SGHRS; CDR2 reads YFSETQ. CDR3: CASSLAPAGLNTEAFF. CDR3 in DNA: TGCGCCAGCAGTTTGGCCCCAGCGGGGCTGAACACTGAAGCTTTCTTT.

In its sample, this clonotype was seen a few times. The chain is built from TRBV10-2 and TRBJ2-1; 11 bases line up with TRBD2. CDR1 is WSHSY and CDR2 is SAAADI in the germline V gene. V gave up 6 bases and J gave up 9 bases; unmatched junction bases: 7. CDR3 length equals 14 residues. The CDR3 sequence: CASSSSGGWTEQFF. CDR3 DNA sequence: TGCGCCAGCAGCTCTAGCGGGGGGTGGACTGAGCAGTTCTTC.

This clonotype has more than one count but fewer than ten. The chain combines TRBV10-3 with TRBJ2-5; 9 nucleotides line up with TRBD1. This CDR3 is built from 18 residues. J lost 4 bases, V lost 3 bases, and 15 bases had no gene match. Germline-derived CDR1 and CDR2 are ENHRY and SYGVKD. The CDR3 sequence: CAISDPREGTGNGETQYF. As DNA, the CDR3 is TGTGCCATCAGTGACCCCAGGGAAGGGACAGGGAATGGAGAGACCCAGTACTTC.

The chain carries TRBV5-1 and TRBJ2-3, with D perhaps TRBD1 (6 bases). The CDR3 is 16 residues long. V lost 9 bases and J lost 2, with 22 bases in between. The germline V gene has CDR1 SGHRS and CDR2 YFSETQ. The DNA of the CDR3 is TGCGCCATCCCGACTGGGCAGGGGACCCTCACAGATACGCAGTATTTT. Amino acid sequence: CAIPTGQGTLTDTQYF.

The V call is TRBV5-1, the J call TRBJ1-1; D is uncertain. Germline loops: CDR1 SGHRS, CDR2 YFSETQ. Trimming removed 0 bases at V and 2 bases at J, with 11 bases between. The CDR3 sequence is 15 residues long. In DNA form, the CDR3 reads TGCGCCAGCAGCTTGGGAGGCAGGACTAACACTGAAGCTTTCTTT. Translating it yields CASSLGGRTNTEAFF.

V gene TRBV12-3 or TRBV12-4 combines with J gene TRBJ2-1; the match to TRBD2 covers 10 bases. This CDR3 is built from 18 residues. With V trimmed by 3 bases and J by 0 bases, 8 bases remained unmatched. The CDR3 region is CASSLALAGVSSYNEQFF. CDR3 DNA sequence: TGTGCCAGCAGTTTGGCCCTAGCGGGGGTGAGCTCCTACAATGAGCAGTTCTTC.

This clonotype was picked up a small number of times. The chain uses TRBV20-1 and TRBJ2-1; 10 nucleotides align to TRBD1. The germline V gene has CDR1 DFQATT and CDR2 SNEGSKA (reference sequence). The ends lost 2 bases at V and 6 bases at J; junction bases unmatched: 10. CDR3 length: 16 amino acids. The CDR3: CSARKTGGSLINEQFF. CDR3 DNA: TGCAGTGCTAGAAAGACAGGGGGCTCCCTAATCAATGAGCAGTTCTTC.

This clonotype was recorded a few times. This chain joins TRBV27 and TRBJ2-7, with 7 bases lining up with TRBD1. The V gene's germline CDR1 is MNHEY and CDR2 SMNVEV (reference sequence). This CDR3 comprises 15 residues. The V segment lost 5 bases and the J segment 2 bases; nucleotides outside the gene matches: 9. CDR3 sequence: CASSETPGQTYEQYF. CDR3 bases: TGTGCCAGCAGTGAGACACCGGGACAGACCTACGAGCAGTACTTC.

There are a few counts of this clonotype. This sequence joins TRBV6-1 and TRBJ2-7, with D perhaps TRBD1 (6 bases). Trimming took 6 bases from V and 5 from J, leaving 17 bases between them. Germline CDR1 and CDR2: MNHNS and SASEGT. The CDR3 extends over 14 amino acids. The DNA for the CDR3 is TGTGCCAGCAGAATAGGTACAGGGTCCCACGAGCAGTACTTC. It yields the protein CASRIGTGSHEQYF.

The chain recombines TRBV3-1 with TRBJ2-7; the D call may be TRBD1 or TRBD2 (5 bases each). This CDR3 contains 17 residues. Trimming shortened V by 4 bases and J by 4 bases, and 23 bases separated the two germline ends. The germline gives CDR1 LGHDT, CDR2 YNNKEL (reference sequence). The chain's CDR3 is CASSRSGIGAGKYEQYF. CDR3 bases: TGTGCCAGCAGCCGATCCGGAATCGGGGCAGGGAAATACGAGCAGTACTTC.

This chain uses TRBV6-1 with TRBJ2-7; TRBD1 matches 7 bases. CDR1 MNHNS and CDR2 SASEGT come from the germline V gene. CDR3 length: 18 amino acids. V lost 7 bases to trimming and J lost 0 bases; unmatched junction nucleotides: 18. CDR3 loop: CASTPIIRQGPSSYEQYF. The DNA of the CDR3 is TGTGCCAGCACCCCTATTATCCGACAGGGCCCCAGCTCCTACGAGCAGTACTTC.

V gene TRBV12-3 or TRBV12-4 combines with J gene TRBJ1-4; TRBD1 matches 9 bases. The CDR3 sequence is 14 residues long. Losses at the gene ends were 6 bases for V and 8 bases for J; bases not matched to a gene: 7. CDR3 sequence: CASSIGTGSEKLFF. DNA for the CDR3: TGTGCCAGCAGCATCGGGACAGGGAGCGAAAAACTGTTTTTT.

This clonotype was observed a handful of times. The chain is built from TRBV2 and TRBJ2-1, with 7 nucleotides matching TRBD1. Germline loops: CDR1 SNHLY, CDR2 FYNNEI. The CDR3 extends over 13 amino acids. The J segment lost 0 bases and the V segment lost 10 bases, leaving 3 bases of the junction unmatched. The CDR3 here is CATRDSSYNEQFF. The CDR3 DNA reads TGTGCCACTCGGGACAGCTCCTACAATGAGCAGTTCTTC.

The chain has TRBV7-6 and TRBJ2-5; D is ambiguous. Germline V gene data show CDR1 as SGHVS and CDR2 as FNYEAQ. CDR3 size: 13 residues. Trimming shortened V by 11 bases and J by 1 base, and 14 bases separated the two germline ends. DNA for the CDR3: TGTGCCGGCGGAACGACACTCCAAGAGACCCAGTACTTC. Amino acid sequence: CAGGTTLQETQYF.

The chain combines TRBV5-4 with TRBJ1-1, with D perhaps TRBD1 (5 bases). In germline, CDR1 is SGHNT, CDR2 YYREEE (reference sequence). The CDR3 runs 14 residues. V gave up 1 base and J gave up 1 base, with 8 bases separating them. The CDR3 is CASSLMTANTEAFF. Written as DNA, the CDR3 is TGTGCCAGCAGCTTGATGACAGCGAACACTGAAGCTTTCTTT.

This clonotype came up a few times. The rearrangement links TRBV29-1 to TRBJ2-7; D unclear. The V end lost 1 base, the J end lost 2 bases, and 9 bases lay between the germline ends. Germline V CDR1 and CDR2: SQVTM, ANQGSEA. The length of the CDR3 is 13 residues. The CDR3 DNA reads as TGCAGCGTTGAAGGTGGAGAAGCCTACGAGCAGTACTTC. Its translation is CSVEGGEAYEQYF.

This clonotype was recorded many times. The rearrangement joins TRBV25-1 to TRBJ2-3; 13 bases are shared with TRBD2. This CDR3 spans 19 amino acids. The V gene's germline CDR1 is MGHDK and CDR2 SYGVNS. V shed 1 base and J 1 base; nucleotides not matched to a gene: 8. CDR3 protein: CASSEWTSGGLPGTDTQYF. The CDR3 DNA sequence: TGTGCCAGCAGTGAATGGACTAGCGGGGGCCTTCCAGGCACAGATACGCAGTATTTT.

The rearrangement links TRBV9 to TRBJ2-5; 9 nucleotides match TRBD2. CDR1 SGDLS and CDR2 YYNGEE come from the germline V gene. This CDR3 has 17 amino acids. J was trimmed by 2 bases and V by 0 bases; bases with no gene match: 8. The CDR3 coding sequence is TGTGCCAGCAGCGTAGGAGCGGGGGGCAGAATACAAGAGACCCAGTACTTC. It specifies CASSVGAGGRIQETQYF.

This clonotype was counted a few times. The chain joins TRBV6-2 or TRBV6-3 to TRBJ1-3; D uncertain. In germline, CDR1 is MNHEY, CDR2 SVGEGT. Trimming shortened V by 6 bases and J by 1 base, and 10 bases separated the two germline ends. The CDR3 extends over 14 amino acids. The chain's CDR3 is CASRADISGNTIYF. CDR3 sequence (DNA): TGTGCCAGCAGGGCCGACATTTCTGGAAACACCATATATTTT.

This clonotype was counted many times. The chain recombines TRBV5-1 with TRBJ2-1; 8 nucleotides match TRBD1. This CDR3 contains 15 residues. Looked up from germline, CDR1 is SGHRS and CDR2 is YFSETQ. The J segment lost 7 bases and the V segment lost 2 bases, leaving 8 bases of the junction unmatched. CDR3 residues: CASSLGQGGGNEQFF. CDR3 in DNA: TGCGCCAGCAGCTTAGGACAGGGAGGTGGGAATGAGCAGTTCTTC.